Listed here are 27 T cell receptor beta chains from one sample, sequenced in a study of T cell changes during pregnancy in multiple sclerosis. Only in-frame clones appear in the TCRdb table, and some are missing; sequencing was by immunoSEQ multiplex PCR. Found here are about 120,000 clones, roughly 92% of them singletons; the top ten hold 6.2%. The sample here was peripheral blood, taken before pregnancy. The receptors stem from a female donor with multiple sclerosis, enrolled in a pregnancy study.

This clone appeared a few times. The genes are TRBV27 and TRBJ2-7; 15 nucleotides line up with TRBD2. The CDR3 runs to 15 residues. Germline V gives CDR1 MNHEY, CDR2 SMNVEV (reference sequence). V lost 3 bases to trimming and J lost 9 bases; unmatched junction nucleotides: 6. The CDR3 DNA follows: TGTGCCAGCAGTTTCTCGGGACTAGCGGGAGGTTTGCAGTACTTC. This gives the protein CASSFSGLAGGLQYF.

The rearrangement joins TRBV6-5 to TRBJ2-2, with D maybe TRBD2 (5 bases). CDR3 length: 15 residues. Germline V gene data show CDR1 as MNHEY and CDR2 as SVGAGI. Trimming took off 6 bases at V and 0 bases at J, with 11 bases between the two ends. The CDR3 sequence is CASRRLASNTGELFF. As DNA, the CDR3 is TGTGCCAGCAGACGTCTAGCTTCGAACACCGGGGAGCTGTTTTTT.

The rearrangement uses TRBV28 and TRBJ1-5; TRBD1 might be the D (5 bases). The CDR3 spans 15 residues. V lost 6 bases to trimming and J lost 1 base, with 13 bases between them. In germline, CDR1 is MDHEN, CDR2 SYDVKM. CDR3 loop: CASSPTYRSNQPQHF. The CDR3 DNA is TGTGCCAGCAGCCCTACTTACAGGAGCAATCAGCCCCAGCATTTT.

This clone has more than one count but fewer than ten. The rearrangement links TRBV30 to TRBJ1-5, with D tentatively TRBD1 (6 bases). The CDR3 sequence is 14 residues long. Germline CDR1 GTSNPN, CDR2 SVGIG (reference sequence). V lost 0 bases to trimming and J lost 0 bases, with 6 bases between them. CDR3 bases: TGTGCCTGGAGTGTAGGGGGTAGCAATCAGCCCCAGCATTTT. Protein product: CAWSVGGSNQPQHF.

This clone has a single count. This chain uses TRBV5-8 with TRBJ1-2; D remains ambiguous. This CDR3 has 17 amino acids. Trimming removed 4 bases at V and 1 base at J, with 20 bases between. CDR1 is SGHTS, CDR2 YDEGEE, per germline. CDR3 coding DNA: TGTGCCAGCAGCCCAGGTTATAGTGGGCACGGTAACTATGGCTACACCTTC. Translating gives CASSPGYSGHGNYGYTF.

V and J are TRBV7-9 and TRBJ2-3; perhaps TRBD1 as D (5 bases). Germline V gene data show CDR1 as SEHNR and CDR2 as FQNEAQ (reference sequence). CDR3 length: 15 amino acids. The V gene lost 5 bases and the J gene lost 4 bases, with 16 bases spanning the gap. Here the CDR3 reads CASSPTRAAADTQYF. The CDR3 bases are TGTGCCAGCAGCCCCACCAGGGCGGCGGCAGATACGCAGTATTTT.

The genes are TRBV6-1 and TRBJ1-4, with D unclear. This CDR3 spans 15 amino acids. V was pared by 5 bases and J by 6 bases, with 16 bases between. Germline V gene sequence: CDR1 MNHNS, CDR2 SASEGT. CDR3 nucleotide sequence: TGTGCCAGCAGTCCGCAGACCGGAGGATATGAAAAACTGTTTTTT. This encodes CASSPQTGGYEKLFF.

This clone occurred a few times. The V gene is TRBV19, the J gene TRBJ2-6; 7 bases are shared with TRBD1. V trimming: 6 bases; J trimming: 1 base; junction bases outside the gene matches: 6. CDR3 size: 16 residues. Germline values: CDR1 LNHDA, CDR2 SQIVND (reference sequence). The CDR3, as DNA: TGTGCCAGTAGCAGGGACAGCTCGTCTGGGGCCAACGTCCTGACTTTC. Protein: CASSRDSSSGANVLTF.

This chain connects TRBV4-2 to TRBJ2-2; D gene unclear. Germline lookup yields CDR1 LGHNA and CDR2 YNFKEQ. CDR3 length equals 14 residues. The V gene lost 6 bases and the J gene lost 8 bases, with 16 bases spanning the gap. The CDR3 loop is CASREASSSGELFF. As DNA, the CDR3 is TGTGCCAGCAGGGAAGCCTCTAGTTCTGGGGAGCTGTTTTTT.

The rearrangement uses TRBV18 and TRBJ2-6, with 9 bases matching TRBD1. The ends lost 1 base at V and 0 bases at J; junction bases unmatched: 7. This CDR3 is built from 19 residues. CDR1 is KGHSH and CDR2 is LQKENI in the germline V gene. The CDR3 coding sequence is TGTGCCAGCTCACCACGCCTGGGACAGGGATCCTCTGGGGCCAACGTCCTGACTTTC. Amino acid sequence: CASSPRLGQGSSGANVLTF.

V and J are TRBV6-6 and TRBJ2-7; a weak D match, TRBD2 (5 bases). Trimming removed 2 bases from V and 2 bases from J, with 10 bases in between. This CDR3 spans 14 amino acids. The germline V gene encodes CDR1 MNHNY and CDR2 SVGAGI (reference sequence). The CDR3 reads CASSYQRHPYEQYF. CDR3 coding DNA: TGTGCCAGCAGTTACCAGCGGCACCCCTACGAGCAGTACTTC.

V usage is TRBV6-1 and J usage is TRBJ2-3, with TRBD1 matching over 8 bases. In germline, CDR1 is MNHNS, CDR2 SASEGT. The CDR3 is made up of 14 amino acids. The V segment lost 3 bases and the J segment 14 bases; nucleotides outside the gene matches: 13. CDR3 sequence (DNA): TGTGCCAGCAGTGATACATATCAGGGGGCGGCGGGGTATTTT. Protein product: CASSDTYQGAAGYF.

This chain uses TRBV7-3 with TRBJ1-1, with a weak D call TRBD1 (6 bases). CDR1 SGHTA and CDR2 FQGTGA come from the germline V gene. Trimming stripped 2 bases from V and 5 bases from J, with 15 bases between. There are 15 residues in the CDR3. This CDR3 is CASSLSATGRTEAFF. The CDR3 bases are TGTGCCAGCAGCTTATCGGCTACAGGGCGGACTGAAGCTTTCTTT. Variable domain in full (rest from reference TRBV7-3 and TRBJ1-1): GAGVSQTPSNKVTEKGKYVELRCDPISGHTALYWYRQSLGQGPEFLIYFQGTGAADDSGLPNDRFFAVRPEGSVSTLKIQRTERGDSAVYLCASSLSATGRTEAFFGQGTRLTVV.

The rearrangement links TRBV5-1 to TRBJ2-5; TRBD2 matches 13 bases. The trim removed 0 bases at V and 3 bases at J, leaving 5 bases unmatched. CDR3 length: 17 residues. CDR1 is SGHRS, CDR2 YFSETQ, per germline. CDR3 sequence: CASSLGITSGREETQYF. For the CDR3, the DNA is TGCGCCAGCAGCTTGGGGATAACTAGCGGGAGGGAAGAGACCCAGTACTTC.

With respect to this clone: Distinct nucleotide sequences in the sample also encode this CDR3. The rearrangement uses TRBV7-8 and TRBJ2-5; TRBD2 matches at 7 bases. Germline CDR1 is SGHVS and CDR2 is FQNEAQ. V trimming: 4 bases; J trimming: 4 bases; junction bases outside the gene matches: 3. The CDR3 totals 13 residues. CDR3 in amino acids: CASSWGGRETQYF. The CDR3 coding sequence is TGTGCCAGCAGCTGGGGGGGTCGAGAGACCCAGTACTTC.

This clone was detected once. This rearrangement joins TRBV14 to TRBJ1-1; TRBD1 matches at 7 bases. The CDR3 is 15 amino acids. CDR1 SGHDN and CDR2 FVKESK come from the germline V gene. After removal of 2 bases from V and 0 bases from J, the junction contained 3 bases not matched to a gene. CDR3 DNA sequence: TGTGCCAGCAGCCAACACAGGGGACTGAACACTGAAGCTTTCTTT. This gives the protein CASSQHRGLNTEAFF.

The chain recombines TRBV6-6 with TRBJ2-5; D gene unclear. V shed 1 base and J shed 5 bases, with 11 bases lying between them. There are 14 residues in the CDR3. CDR1 and CDR2 from the germline V gene are MNHNY and SVGAGI (reference sequence). The CDR3 DNA reads as TGTGCCAGCAGTTACTTCACCTCGGTGGAGACCCAGTACTTC. The encoded protein is CASSYFTSVETQYF.

The V and J genes are TRBV7-3 and TRBJ2-2, with TRBD2 matching over 8 bases. V trimming: 10 bases; J trimming: 5 bases; junction bases outside the gene matches: 9. This CDR3 has 14 residues. From germline, CDR1 is SGHTA and CDR2 FQGTGA. The CDR3, as DNA: TGTGCCACCTCGGGAGGGGTAGCTACCGGGGAGCTGTTTTTT. Translating gives CATSGGVATGELFF.

The rearrangement links TRBV5-1 to TRBJ1-1; TRBD1 might be the D (6 bases). Germline CDR1 is SGHRS and CDR2 is YFSETQ. Trimming cost V 6 bases and J 0 bases, with 9 bases left between them. This CDR3 is 13 amino acids long. The CDR3 DNA is TGCGCCAGCAAGCGGGACATGAACACTGAAGCTTTCTTT. This encodes CASKRDMNTEAFF.

The CDR3 sequence is CASSPWGEGNTEAFF. The CDR3 DNA follows: TGTGCCAGCAGTCCGTGGGGAGAGGGGAACACTGAAGCTTTCTTT. The chain combines TRBV11-2 with TRBJ1-1; D is undetermined. This CDR3 contains 15 residues. Trimming shortened V by 6 bases and J by 1 base, and 15 bases separated the two germline ends. Germline V gene sequence: CDR1 SGHAT, CDR2 FQNNGV.

This chain links TRBV5-8 with TRBJ2-3, with 9 bases that match TRBD2. Trimming removed 0 bases from V and 2 bases from J; junction bases left unmatched: 1. Per germline, CDR1 SGHTS and CDR2 YDEGEE. The CDR3 covers 15 residues. CDR3 sequence reads: CASSLGLADTDTQYF. DNA for the CDR3: TGTGCCAGCAGCTTGGGACTAGCGGACACAGATACGCAGTATTTT.

The V call is TRBV30, the J call TRBJ1-2; D not resolved. Per germline, CDR1 GTSNPN and CDR2 SVGIG (reference sequence). Trimming left V 2 bases short and J 5 bases short, with 15 bases between. The CDR3 is made up of 14 amino acids. CDR3 DNA sequence: TGTGCCTGGAGTTCGGCCCCGACGGGGTATGGCTACACCTTC. This codes for CAWSSAPTGYGYTF.

The chain couples TRBV19 to TRBJ2-2; weak D call: TRBD1 (5 bases). V was pared by 3 bases and J by 4 bases, with 9 bases between. This CDR3 spans 14 amino acids. CDR1 is LNHDA, CDR2 SQIVND, per germline (reference sequence). The CDR3 region is CASSMSRATGELFF. DNA for the CDR3: TGTGCCAGTAGTATGTCCAGGGCCACCGGGGAGCTGTTTTTT.

This chain joins TRBV27 and TRBJ2-7; weak D call: TRBD1 (5 bases). The CDR3 has 15 residues. Deletions cut 4 bases from V and 3 bases from J, with 16 bases between. Germline V gene sequence: CDR1 MNHEY, CDR2 SMNVEV (reference sequence). The CDR3 DNA follows: TGTGCCAGCAGTTGGAAAGACAGTTCCCTCTACGAGCAGTACTTC. It specifies CASSWKDSSLYEQYF.

The chain combines TRBV5-1 with TRBJ2-2; 7 bases agree with TRBD1. The V gene's germline CDR1 is SGHRS and CDR2 YFSETQ. Unmatched junction bases numbered 11, after V lost 0 bases and J lost 6 bases. The CDR3 spans 17 residues. CDR3 sequence (DNA): TGCGCCAGCAGCTTGGGGGGCCAAGGGGGCGCCCCCGGGGAGCTGTTTTTT. This gives the protein CASSLGGQGGAPGELFF.

This clone was seen more than once but under ten times. This chain joins TRBV10-3 and TRBJ1-1; weak D call: TRBD1 (5 bases). CDR1 and CDR2 from the germline V gene are ENHRY and SYGVKD. The V end lost 8 bases, the J end lost 1 base, and 8 bases lay between the germline ends. The CDR3 is 12 residues long. CDR3 in DNA: TGTGCCATCCAGGGTACGAACACTGAAGCTTTCTTT. Its protein product is CAIQGTNTEAFF.

The rearrangement joins TRBV10-3 to TRBJ1-1; unclear D gene. V lost 5 bases to trimming and J lost 4 bases, with 14 bases between them. This CDR3 is built from 14 residues. CDR1 and CDR2 (germline): ENHRY, SYGVKD. This chain's CDR3 is CAISPSGSPTEAFF. In DNA, the CDR3 is TGTGCCATCAGTCCTTCCGGGAGTCCCACTGAAGCTTTCTTT.